This T cell receptor (beta chain) is from a study of cytomegalovirus exposure and HLA in healthy donors. For the study at large: Findings of an earlier analysis included roughly 120 million unique TCR beta sequences from 180 million or so T cells. Inside one of the first data releases sat 75 million to 100 million unique TCRs taken from HLA-typed donors. Whole-study results and caveats: Among the sequence variants, a highly shared cluster was likely an artifact of sequencing. A later analysis linked a missense DCLRE1C variant to TCR beta V- and J-gene trimming.

As to this clone: No antigen is known for it.

The PCR made use of 60 Vbeta and 13 Jbeta primers. Assay: immunoSEQ multiplex PCR; the TCRdb copy retains only in-frame clones and omits some. The top ten clones hold over 3% of a sample with 75,000 to 95,000 clones, around 77% of them seen once. This TCR was recovered from a man aged 45-60 years in good health and CMV-seronegative. The sample taken for sequencing was PBMCs.

Written as DNA, the CDR3 is TGTGCCTGGAGTGTCTACAGGACAAATGAAAAACTGTTTTTT. Translating gives CAWSVYRTNEKLFF. The V and J genes are TRBV30 and TRBJ1-4; D possibly corresponds to TRBD1 (5 bases). Trimming shortened V by 0 bases and J by 5 bases, and 10 bases separated the two germline ends. CDR3 length equals 14 residues. Germline CDR1 reads GTSNPN; CDR2 reads SVGIG (reference sequence).